What follows are 24 T cell receptor beta chains derived from one specimen sequenced in a study of blood T cell repertoires in COVID-19. TCRdb keeps only in-frame clones here, not all; method: immunoSEQ multiplex PCR. The table records 170,000 or so clones, 87% of them present only once. Sequencing was carried out using PBMCs or T cells enriched from blood (not recorded which). Every receptor here comes from a woman aged 45-60 years who had recovered from COVID-19.

This clone occurred a few times. The chain combines TRBV7-9 with TRBJ1-2; the D gene is possibly TRBD1 (5 bases). Germline assignment: CDR1 SEHNR and CDR2 FQNEAQ (reference sequence). The CDR3 covers 13 residues. Trimming removed 1 base at V and 6 bases at J, with 9 bases between. The CDR3 here is CASSLDWGDGYTF. The DNA of the CDR3 is TGTGCCAGCAGCTTAGATTGGGGGGATGGCTACACCTTC.

The chain carries TRBV7-6 and TRBJ1-6; 8 bases map to TRBD1. This CDR3 region has 14 residues. CDR1 is SGHVS and CDR2 is FNYEAQ in the germline V gene. Trimming at V came to 5 bases and at J to 6 bases, leaving 3 bases not matched to a gene. CDR3 DNA: TGTGCCAGCAGCCAGGGGGCGAGTAATTCACCCCTCCACTTT. Protein: CASSQGASNSPLHF. The whole variable domain, filled in from reference TRBV7-6 and TRBJ1-6, reads GAGVSQSPRYKVTKRGQDVALRCDPISGHVSLYWYRQALGQGPEFLTYFNYEAQQDKSGLPNDRFSAERPEGSISTLTIQRTEQRDSAMYRCASSQGASNSPLHFGNGTRLTVT.

The CDR3 nucleotides read TGTGCCACCAGTGACCGGCAGGGGGACGTTAATACGCAGTATTTT. It is translated as CATSDRQGDVNTQYF. V and J are TRBV24-1 and TRBJ2-3, with 7 positions matching TRBD1. CDR1 and CDR2 from the germline V gene are KGHDR and SFDVKD. With V trimmed by 4 bases and J by 7 bases, 10 bases remained unmatched. The CDR3 has 15 amino acids.

This chain uses TRBV10-3 with TRBJ2-3; D remains unclear. V shed 2 bases and J shed 5 bases, with 5 bases lying between them. CDR1 ENHRY and CDR2 SYGVKD come from the germline V gene. The CDR3 spans 12 residues. The CDR3 sequence is CAISENKDTQYF. In DNA, the CDR3 is TGTGCCATCAGTGAGAACAAAGATACGCAGTATTTT.

This CDR3 reads CASATDRFGGYTF. The CDR3 DNA reads TGTGCTAGTGCCACCGACAGGTTCGGTGGCTACACCTTC. V is TRBV12-5 and J is TRBJ1-2, with TRBD1 as a possible D gene (6 bases). V dropped 7 bases and J dropped 7 bases, with 16 bases sitting between them. This CDR3 is built from 13 residues. Looked up from germline, CDR1 is LGHNT and CDR2 is FRNRAP.

This chain connects TRBV6-5 to TRBJ1-2; no clear D gene. The V and J ends lost 2 bases and 1 base respectively, with 8 bases between them. Germline V gene data show CDR1 as MNHEY and CDR2 as SVGAGI. This CDR3 region has 14 residues. CDR3: CASSYMTNNYGYTF. The CDR3, as DNA: TGTGCCAGCAGTTACATGACTAATAACTATGGCTACACCTTC.

The chain couples TRBV5-1 to TRBJ2-7; TRBD1 matches at 7 bases. This CDR3 is 16 amino acids long. The V gene end was trimmed by 4 bases and the J gene end by 3 bases; junction bases not matched to a gene: 13. Germline CDR1 SGHRS, CDR2 YFSETQ. DNA for the CDR3: TGCGCCAGCAGCCGAATCCCGACAGGGATAAACTACGAGCAGTACTTC. Residues: CASSRIPTGINYEQYF. Together with reference TRBV5-1 and TRBJ2-7, the CDR3 gives the full variable domain: KAGVTQTPRYLIKTRGQQVTLSCSPISGHRSVSWYQQTPGQGLQFLFEYFSETQRNKGNFPGRFSGRQFSNSRSEMNVSTLELGDSALYLCASSRIPTGINYEQYFGPGTRLTVT.

CDR3: CSVTTGTNTGELFF. The CDR3, as DNA: TGCAGCGTGACGACAGGGACAAACACCGGGGAGCTGTTTTTT. This rearrangement joins TRBV29-1 to TRBJ2-2; 7 positions agree with TRBD1. Per germline, CDR1 SQVTM and CDR2 ANQGSEA. CDR3 length: 14 amino acids. V shed 6 bases, J shed 2 bases, and the junction held 6 bases outside the gene matches.

Comments on this clone: At one boundary the junction diverges from the germline segment, which might be a read error. V usage is TRBV2 and J usage is TRBJ1-5; no definite D call. This CDR3 region has 15 residues. Germline V gives CDR1 SNHLY, CDR2 FYNNEI. The CDR3 loop reads CASREDLSSNQPQHF. In nucleotides, the CDR3 is TGTGCCAGCAGGGAAGACTTATCTAGCAATCAGCCCCAGCATTTT. Full variable domain (remainder filled in from reference TRBV2 and TRBJ1-5): EPEVTQTPSHQVTQMGQEVILRCVPISNHLYFYWYRQILGQKVEFLVSFYNNEISEKSEIFDDQFSVERPDGSNFTLKIRSTKLEDSAMYFCASREDLSSNQPQHFGDGTRLSIL.

This clone came up once. The gene calls are TRBV6-4 and TRBJ1-5, with unresolved D. Trimming took off 5 bases at V and 1 base at J, with 12 bases between the two ends. The CDR3 is 15 residues long. The germline gives CDR1 MRHNA, CDR2 SNTAGT. The CDR3 region is CASSLHGESNQPQHF. DNA for the CDR3: TGTGCCAGCAGTCTCCACGGGGAGAGCAATCAGCCCCAGCATTTT.

The rearrangement links TRBV28 to TRBJ2-3, with 7 positions matching TRBD2. Germline trimming cut 2 bases from V and 7 bases from J; bases unmatched to any gene: 9. Per germline, CDR1 MDHEN and CDR2 SYDVKM. This CDR3 is 15 amino acids long. CDR3 nucleotides: TGTGCCAGCAGTTTAAGGGCGGGAGTAGGTCATACGCAGTATTTT. Translated, it gives CASSLRAGVGHTQYF.

The chain joins TRBV3-1 (or the pseudogene TRBV3-2) to TRBJ2-5, with a tentative D call TRBD2 (5 bases). The V and J ends lost 5 bases and 8 bases respectively, with 18 bases between them. The CDR3 consists of 14 residues. Germline CDR1 and CDR2: LGHDT and YNNKEL (reference sequence). The CDR3, as DNA: TGTGCCAGCAGCTCTCGGACGGGAAATCCAACCCAGTACTTC. Protein sequence: CASSSRTGNPTQYF.

The chain joins TRBV10-1 to TRBJ2-7; the match to TRBD2 covers 14 bases. V was pared by 1 base and J by 6 bases, with 5 bases of the junction left unmatched. The germline gives CDR1 WNHNN, CDR2 SYGVQD (reference sequence). The CDR3 covers 16 residues. CDR3 sequence: CASSEYGTSGSREQYF. The CDR3, as DNA: TGCGCCAGCAGTGAGTATGGGACTAGCGGGAGTCGCGAGCAGTACTTC.

This chain connects TRBV18 to TRBJ2-4; D may be TRBD2 (6 bases). CDR3 size: 15 residues. From germline, CDR1 is KGHSH and CDR2 LQKENI. V was clipped by 2 bases and J by 5 bases, with 13 bases between them. CDR3 in amino acids: CASSPNFGGENIQYF. The DNA of the CDR3 is TGTGCCAGCTCACCAAATTTCGGGGGAGAAAACATTCAGTACTTC. Looking up the rest from reference TRBV18 and TRBJ2-4 gives the full variable domain: NAGVMQNPRHLVRRRGQEARLRCSPMKGHSHVYWYRQLPEEGLKFMVYLQKENIIDESGMPKERFSAEFPKEGPSILRIQQVVRGDSAAYFCASSPNFGGENIQYFGAGTRLSVL.

The chain recombines TRBV3-1 (or the pseudogene TRBV3-2) with TRBJ2-5, with 16 positions matching TRBD2. The CDR3 loop spans 18 amino acids. Germline CDR1 LGHDT, CDR2 YNNKEL (reference sequence). The V segment lost 3 bases and the J segment 5 bases; nucleotides outside the gene matches: 9. In DNA, the CDR3 is TGTGCCAGCAGCCAGGGACTAGCGGGAGGGTTAGTGCAGGAGACCCAGTACTTC. This encodes CASSQGLAGGLVQETQYF.

The chain joins TRBV18 to TRBJ2-1, with TRBD2 matching over 12 bases. The CDR3 sequence is 17 residues long. After removal of 6 bases from V and 6 bases from J, the junction contained 12 bases not matched to a gene. Germline-derived CDR1 and CDR2 are KGHSH and LQKENI. Here the CDR3 reads CASSSSLAGGPGNEQFF. In DNA form, the CDR3 reads TGTGCCAGCTCCTCTAGCCTAGCGGGAGGGCCAGGCAATGAGCAGTTCTTC.

The chain uses TRBV3-1 (or the pseudogene TRBV3-2) and TRBJ1-2, with D possibly TRBD1 on 6 matching bases. The ends were cut back, 0 bases at V and 8 bases at J, with 13 bases in the middle. The CDR3 is made up of 14 amino acids. Germline assignment: CDR1 LGHDT and CDR2 YNNKEL (reference sequence). CDR3 region: CASSQDWGGRGYTF. The CDR3 coding sequence is TGTGCCAGCAGCCAAGATTGGGGGGGCCGAGGCTACACCTTC.

Here the CDR3 reads CASSIVGNGYTF. For the CDR3, the DNA is TGTGCCAGTAGTATAGTCGGGAATGGCTACACCTTC. The chain recombines TRBV19 with TRBJ1-2; no firm D call. Looked up from germline, CDR1 is LNHDA and CDR2 is SQIVND (reference sequence). V was shortened by 1 base and J by 6 bases, with 6 bases between the two germline ends. There are 12 residues in the CDR3. Full variable domain (outside the CDR3, taken from reference TRBV19 and TRBJ1-2): DGGITQSPKYLFRKEGQNVTLSCEQNLNHDAMYWYRQDPGQGLRLIYYSQIVNDFQKGDIAEGYSVSREKKESFPLTVTSAQKNPTAFYLCASSIVGNGYTFGSGTRLTVV.

The gene calls are TRBV27 and TRBJ1-5; perhaps TRBD1 as D (5 bases). Germline values: CDR1 MNHEY, CDR2 SMNVEV (reference sequence). The ends were cut back, 4 bases at V and 11 bases at J, with 15 bases in the middle. The CDR3 loop spans 13 amino acids. The CDR3 protein is CASSWDRGGTQHF. The CDR3 DNA reads as TGTGCCAGCAGTTGGGACCGGGGGGGGACCCAGCATTTT.

The CDR3 DNA is TGTGCCAGCAGCGTCCGTAGCGGGCCCGAGTACGAGCAGTACTTC. Protein sequence: CASSVRSGPEYEQYF. The gene calls are TRBV9 and TRBJ2-7; 7 bases agree with TRBD2. The CDR3 spans 15 residues. Germline CDR1 and CDR2: SGDLS and YYNGEE. Germline trimming cut 2 bases from V and 4 bases from J; bases unmatched to any gene: 9.

This chain joins TRBV18 and TRBJ2-1; maybe TRBD1 (6 bases). V was trimmed by 6 bases and J by 7 bases, leaving 22 bases between them. The CDR3 covers 16 residues. Germline CDR1 KGHSH, CDR2 LQKENI. CDR3 nucleotide sequence: TGTGCCAGCTCCCCTGTTTTACAGGGATCTCTGAATGAGCAGTTCTTC. Translation: CASSPVLQGSLNEQFF.

The chain employs TRBV27 and TRBJ2-7; 8 positions agree with TRBD2. This CDR3 comprises 14 residues. The germline CDR1 and CDR2 sequences are MNHEY and SMNVEV (reference sequence). Unmatched junction bases numbered 11, after V lost 6 bases and J lost 7 bases. This CDR3 reads CASRSSGSLGEQYF. For the CDR3, the DNA is TGTGCCAGCAGGTCCAGCGGGAGTCTGGGTGAGCAGTACTTC.

This clone was detected a few times. This sequence joins TRBV5-6 and TRBJ1-2, with D uncertain. This CDR3 is built from 13 residues. Trimming removed 6 bases at V and 4 bases at J, with 13 bases between. Germline loops: CDR1 SGHDT, CDR2 YYEEEE. CDR3 amino acids: CASTRARGYGYTF. The CDR3 coding sequence is TGTGCCAGCACCCGAGCCCGGGGCTATGGCTACACCTTC.

This clone was counted only a few times. The CDR3 bases are TGTGCCAGCAGTTCAGACAGTGAGGAGTCCGAGCAGTACTTC. Translated, it gives CASSSDSEESEQYF. This rearrangement joins TRBV6-2 or TRBV6-3 to TRBJ2-7; weak D call: TRBD1 (5 bases). With 4 bases removed from V and 6 bases from J, the gap between germline ends came to 16 bases. This CDR3 comprises 14 residues. CDR1 is MNHEY, CDR2 SVGEGT, per germline.